Listed below are T cell receptor beta chains from one sample, sequenced in a study of CD8 T cells in Susac syndrome. Via MiXCR, TCRdb re-called the immunoSEQ multiplex PCR reads, giving one row per CDR3 protein. The data hold about 210,000 distinct CDR3 sequences, with around 96% observed a single time. Sequencing was performed on CD4+ T cells from PBMCs. The origin of the receptors is a human donor with multiple sclerosis. The conserved cysteine and the conserved F or W are not part of the CDR3 here. Clone size is stated in some rows and not others, as once, few, many or a class when expanded.

v_call clone_size cdr3_aa
TRBV29-1 - SVEGESGANVLT
TRBV23-1 - AGDRGNTEAF
TRBV25-1 - ASRFGARDEQY
TRBV29-1 once SVVFMDSPQETQY
TRBV20-1 - SANLKGPDTQY
TRBV29-1 once SVDSQGRESRGYT
TRBV13 - ASSPPGLAGGPVSYEQY
TRBV14 - ASSQRTGLPGGTEAF
TRBV14 - ASSNGETQY
TRBV27 - ASSFTVPVTQY
TRBV3-1 once ASSQEDKTEAF
TRBV2 - ASKQREQETQY
TRBV7-9 - ASSLGQVDTEAF
TRBV29-1 - SGRGNRVGEQF
TRBV20-1 - SAMREGNNEQF
TRBV18 - ASSLAGNYGYT
TRBV20-1 once SATNRVQETQY
TRBV5-1 - ASSLTGTGENYGYT
TRBV18 - ASSSMTAQETQY
TRBV20-1 - SARDRDRKHWETQY
TRBV3-1 - ASSPPGVGELF
TRBV6-5 once ASRPGHYGYT
TRBV6-6 - ASSAPVQNEQY
TRBV4-2 - ASSQVAERANNEQF
TRBV4-2 - ASSQDASGAGDTQY
TRBV15 once ATSRAGTSEETQY
TRBV10-1 - ASRRARLGGTGELF
TRBV9 - ASSVPGLAETQY
TRBV10-3 - ATNENGDTQF
TRBV6-5 - ATHRGWALDSEAF
TRBV15 - ATSRRTGQTGELF
TRBV30 - AWTGEGYT
TRBV6-5 - ASSGTYGDQPQH
TRBV5-4 - ASSPSGGRYNEQF
TRBV30 - AWSVRDSRISLH
TRBV20-1 - SARASDNYEQY
TRBV11-1 once ASSLGEQGARNIQY
TRBV9 - ASSASITTRGINSPLH
TRBV15 - ATSRRTGANEQF
TRBV12-3/TRBV12-4 - ASSPRVGLAQY
TRBV27 - ASRGTFSNQPQH
TRBV9 - ASRPPGQNTGELF
TRBV5-4 - ASSLAAGVQETQY
TRBV11-2 few ASSSFFDTQY
TRBV28 - ASSFGGQGNSYEQY
TRBV7-2 - ASSFQGTGYYEQY
TRBV4-2 - ASSPGTGEETQY
TRBV4-1 - ASSPMGGRGTDTQY
TRBV27 - ASSPLLSGPYEQY
TRBV30 - AWSRELHYEQY
TRBV12-3/TRBV12-4 - ASHPSAFPYNEQF
TRBV6-6 - ASSNRPETEAF
TRBV7-9 - ASSLVGYEQF
TRBV29-1 once SSNRGHPDTQY
TRBV3-1 - ASSPQGQGSSPLH
TRBV19 - ATIDSTYEQY
TRBV6-1 - ASRDRAYNEQF
TRBV7-9 - ASSLDASAETQY
TRBV12-3/TRBV12-4 - ASSSLGGGEQY
TRBV29-1 - SAKGTSGNYNEQF